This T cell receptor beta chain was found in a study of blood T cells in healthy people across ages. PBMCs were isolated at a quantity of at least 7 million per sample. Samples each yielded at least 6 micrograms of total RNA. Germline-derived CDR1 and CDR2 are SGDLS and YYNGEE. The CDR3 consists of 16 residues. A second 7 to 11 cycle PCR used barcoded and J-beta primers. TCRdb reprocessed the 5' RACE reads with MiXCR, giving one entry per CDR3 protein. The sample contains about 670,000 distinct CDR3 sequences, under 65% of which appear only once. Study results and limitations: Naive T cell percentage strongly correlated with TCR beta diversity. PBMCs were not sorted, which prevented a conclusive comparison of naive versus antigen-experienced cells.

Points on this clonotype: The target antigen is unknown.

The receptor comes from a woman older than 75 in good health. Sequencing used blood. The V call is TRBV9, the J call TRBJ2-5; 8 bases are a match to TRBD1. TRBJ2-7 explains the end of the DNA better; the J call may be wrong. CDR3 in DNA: TGTGCCAGCAGCCCAGGTGCACAGGGGGGAAGTGGCGAGCAGTACTTC. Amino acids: CASSPGAQGGSGEQYF.